The text below deals with one T cell receptor (beta chain). Patients from Seattle were sampled longitudinally, starting during active infection. The sample belongs to a study of blood T cell repertoires in COVID-19. Study details: Acute and convalescent COVID-19 specimens originated in the United States, Italy and Spain. PBMCs, B-cell-depleted T cells, or T cells provided the cDNA or gDNA that made up the material.

Per the original data handling: Estimation of nucleated cell counts relied on the amplification of reference gene primers. This table comes from immunoSEQ multiplex PCR, and its TCRdb copy is limited to in-frame clones, with some not included. The V and J calls and clone size were taken over from that table, and D and trimming were inferred from the DNA. The table has around 38,000 clones, 70% to 90% seen once. This CDR3 has 13 amino acids. V was pared by 6 bases and J by 2 bases, with 10 bases between. Germline V lookup: CDR1 MNHEY, CDR2 SVGAGI. Sequenced material: peripheral blood. The chain has TRBV6-5 and TRBJ1-2; unclear D gene. The clonotype comes from a man in his sixties with COVID-19, enrolled during active disease. CDR3 bases: TGTGCCAGCAGCGCGATGAAAAACTATGGCTACACCTTC. This gives the protein CASSAMKNYGYTF.